The 30 T cell receptor beta chains below were found in one sample sequenced in a study of blood T cell repertoires in COVID-19. Data came from immunoSEQ multiplex PCR; TCRdb stores just in-frame clones and leaves some out. The table shows roughly 250,000 clones, with 75% to 90% occurring only once. The specimen was PBMCs or T cells enriched from blood (not recorded which). All receptors derive from a woman under 40 with acute COVID-19.

This clone has a handful of counts. This specimen includes other DNA sequences encoding the same CDR3. The chain couples TRBV25-1 to TRBJ2-7, with TRBD2 as a possible D gene (5 bases). Germline V gives CDR1 MGHDK, CDR2 SYGVNS. The CDR3 is 13 amino acids. Trimming stripped 4 bases from V and 1 base from J, with 8 bases between. The CDR3 DNA sequence: TGTGCCAGCAGTGTAACGGGGTCCTACGAGCAGTACTTC. It is translated as CASSVTGSYEQYF.

The chain has TRBV19 and TRBJ2-2; 9 positions agree with TRBD2. V trimming: 10 bases; J trimming: 6 bases; junction bases outside the gene matches: 21. The CDR3 spans 18 residues. Germline CDR1 is LNHDA and CDR2 is SQIVND (reference sequence). In DNA, the CDR3 is TGTGCCACCTGGGGGCTAGCGGGAAAGGGGAGGATAGCCGGGGAGCTGTTTTTT. Translating gives CATWGLAGKGRIAGELFF.

J is TRBJ2-3 and V is TRBV5-1; TRBD2 matches at 8 bases. With V trimmed by 0 bases and J by 0 bases, 6 bases remained unmatched. Germline V lookup: CDR1 SGHRS, CDR2 YFSETQ. The CDR3 has 17 residues. CDR3 coding DNA: TGCGCCAGCAGCTTGGAGGTGGGGACTAGGAGCACAGATACGCAGTATTTT. It translates to CASSLEVGTRSTDTQYF. Variable domain in full (rest from reference TRBV5-1 and TRBJ2-3): KAGVTQTPRYLIKTRGQQVTLSCSPISGHRSVSWYQQTPGQGLQFLFEYFSETQRNKGNFPGRFSGRQFSNSRSEMNVSTLELGDSALYLCASSLEVGTRSTDTQYFGPGTRLTVL.

This clone was found a few times. The chain employs TRBV25-1 and TRBJ1-2; TRBD1 aligns across 7 bases. This CDR3 region has 14 residues. Germline lookup yields CDR1 MGHDK and CDR2 SYGVNS. Trimming removed 5 bases from V and 8 bases from J; junction bases left unmatched: 11. This chain's CDR3 is CASSLQDRVEGYTF. DNA for the CDR3: TGTGCCAGCAGTCTCCAAGACAGGGTTGAAGGCTACACCTTC.

The chain couples TRBV19 to TRBJ1-3; D unclear. Germline values: CDR1 LNHDA, CDR2 SQIVND (reference sequence). With 3 bases removed from V and 2 bases from J, the gap between germline ends came to 17 bases. This CDR3 has 17 residues. In DNA, the CDR3 is TGTGCCAGTAGTATGGAGGGTTCTTTTGGTGCTGGAAACACCATATATTTT. Its translation: CASSMEGSFGAGNTIYF.

The rearrangement uses TRBV2 and TRBJ2-6, with a possible D match to TRBD2 (5 bases). Germline V gives CDR1 SNHLY, CDR2 FYNNEI. V gave up 7 bases and J gave up 0 bases, with 10 bases separating them. This CDR3 is 15 amino acids long. CDR3 loop: CASIPEVSGANVLTF. DNA of the CDR3: TGTGCCAGCATCCCGGAGGTCTCTGGGGCCAACGTCCTGACTTTC.

The rearrangement links TRBV5-4 to TRBJ2-3, with 8 nucleotides matching TRBD2. CDR3 length: 16 amino acids. From germline, CDR1 is SGHNT and CDR2 YYREEE (reference sequence). With 4 bases clipped from V and 2 bases from J, the junction kept 9 bases outside the gene matches. The CDR3 DNA is TGTGCCAGCAGCGAAATGTCGCGGGAGGACACAGATACGCAGTATTTT. This encodes CASSEMSREDTDTQYF.

The rearrangement links TRBV2 to TRBJ2-5; D unclear. CDR1 and CDR2 from the germline V gene are SNHLY and FYNNEI. The CDR3 length is 15 residues. Trimming took 1 base from V and 2 from J, leaving 11 bases between them. The CDR3 reads CASSEDAAAQETQYF. The CDR3 bases are TGTGCCAGCAGTGAAGACGCGGCAGCTCAAGAGACCCAGTACTTC.

The chain has TRBV5-5 and TRBJ1-1; weak D call: TRBD1 (6 bases). V was pared by 4 bases and J by 2 bases, with 15 bases between. In germline, CDR1 is SGHKS, CDR2 YYEKEE (reference sequence). The CDR3 totals 15 residues. The CDR3 here is CASSARTGSNTEAFF. In nucleotides, the CDR3 is TGTGCCAGCAGCGCACGAACAGGGAGTAACACTGAAGCTTTCTTT.

This CDR3 is CASSLGWAGRDEKLFF. The CDR3 DNA reads TGTGCCAGCAGCCTTGGGTGGGCAGGGCGTGATGAAAAACTGTTTTTT. The chain combines TRBV11-3 with TRBJ1-4; D is possibly TRBD1 (5 bases). Trimming cost V 5 bases and J 6 bases, with 19 bases left between them. CDR1 is SGHNT, CDR2 YENEEA, per germline. The CDR3 contains 16 residues.

This CDR3 reads CASSPATRPRGAPQYF. CDR3 nucleotides: TGTGCCAGCAGCCCGGCAACTCGGCCCCGGGGGGCCCCGCAGTACTTC. This chain links TRBV7-6 with TRBJ2-7, with D maybe TRBD2 (7 bases). This CDR3 has 16 amino acids. CDR1 is SGHVS, CDR2 FNYEAQ, per germline. V gave up 5 bases and J gave up 9 bases, with 26 bases separating them.

The rearrangement joins TRBV10-2 to TRBJ2-5, with no clear D. V was cut by 4 bases and J by 4 bases, with 10 bases left in between. CDR1 is WSHSY, CDR2 SAAADI, per germline. CDR3 length equals 13 residues. The CDR3 region is CASSGRHGETQYF. In nucleotides, the CDR3 is TGCGCCAGCAGTGGGCGACACGGAGAGACCCAGTACTTC.

This clone was picked up one time. The rearrangement joins TRBV2 to TRBJ2-5; 11 bases align to TRBD2. This CDR3 region has 17 residues. Germline V gene sequence: CDR1 SNHLY, CDR2 FYNNEI. V lost 1 base to trimming and J lost 0 bases; unmatched junction nucleotides: 4. CDR3 nucleotides: TGTGCCAGCAGTGAAGGGCTAGCGGGAGGTAACCAAGAGACCCAGTACTTC. Amino acids: CASSEGLAGGNQETQYF.

The J gene is TRBJ1-4, the V gene TRBV7-2; TRBD1 is a possible D gene (6 bases). This CDR3 comprises 14 residues. From germline, CDR1 is SGHTA and CDR2 FQGNSA. Trimming left V 6 bases short and J 7 bases short, with 15 bases between. CDR3 sequence: CASSRQGRGEKLFF. CDR3 nucleotide sequence: TGTGCCAGCAGTCGCCAGGGGCGTGGTGAAAAACTGTTTTTT.

The chain recombines TRBV6-5 with TRBJ1-4; 8 nucleotides agree with TRBD1. CDR1 and CDR2 (germline): MNHEY, SVGAGI. The CDR3 covers 14 residues. Germline trimming cut 7 bases from V and 4 bases from J; bases unmatched to any gene: 5. CDR3 nucleotides: TGTGCCAGCATGGGGGGACAGGTTAATGAAAAACTGTTTTTT. Protein sequence: CASMGGQVNEKLFF.

This rearrangement joins TRBV27 to TRBJ2-1; 9 bases line up with TRBD2. This CDR3 spans 14 amino acids. CDR1 is MNHEY and CDR2 is SMNVEV in the germline V gene (reference sequence). The junction had 4 bases not matched to a gene; V was cut back by 5 bases and J by 5 bases. The DNA for the CDR3 is TGTGCCAGCAGTCGACTAGCGGACGACAATGAGCAGTTCTTC. Its protein product is CASSRLADDNEQFF.

The genes are TRBV10-3 and TRBJ2-1; 7 nucleotides line up with TRBD1. The CDR3 runs to 13 residues. V trimming: 8 bases; J trimming: 3 bases; junction bases outside the gene matches: 4. CDR1 ENHRY and CDR2 SYGVKD come from the germline V gene. The CDR3 here is CAIGQDNYNEQFF. CDR3 nucleotides: TGTGCCATCGGACAGGACAACTACAATGAGCAGTTCTTC.

This sequence joins TRBV21-1 and TRBJ1-6; the D call of TRBD1 is as the table states it, not checked on the DNA. TRBV21-1 is a documented pseudogene. The CDR3 length is 20 residues. CDR3 sequence: CASSKNGQGPMSSYNSPLHF. The CDR3 bases are TGTGCCAGCAGCAAAAATGGACAGGGCCCGATGAGCTCCTATAATTCACCCCTCCACTTT.

The chain has TRBV5-1 and TRBJ1-2; D is undetermined. Trimming pared 0 bases from V and 2 bases from J, leaving 5 bases between. CDR1 is SGHRS, CDR2 YFSETQ, per germline. The CDR3 sequence is 13 residues long. This CDR3 reads CASSLDGNYGYTF. The DNA for the CDR3 is TGCGCCAGCAGCTTGGACGGGAACTATGGCTACACCTTC.

Of note for this clone: One junction end does not reproduce the germline sequence, and a read error may be involved. V is TRBV7-7 and J is TRBJ2-2; 10 nucleotides match TRBD1. CDR1 SSHAT and CDR2 FNYEAQ come from the germline V gene (reference sequence). The CDR3 length is 15 residues. The CDR3 loop reads CASGTGQGNAGELFF. The DNA for the CDR3 is TGTGCTAGCGGTACGGGACAGGGGAACGCCGGGGAGCTGTTTTTT.

The table lists this clone with a count of one. The chain recombines TRBV4-1 with TRBJ2-2; D is ambiguous. The length of the CDR3 is 14 residues. The germline V gene has CDR1 MGHRA and CDR2 YSYEKL. Trimming shortened V by 10 bases and J by 0 bases, and 12 bases separated the two germline ends. For the CDR3, the DNA is TGCGCCACCCGCAGAATAACGAACACCGGGGAGCTGTTTTTT. Translation gives CATRRITNTGELFF.

The chain combines TRBV19 with TRBJ2-7; 9 bases align to TRBD1. V lost 10 bases and J lost 6; bases outside the gene matches: 4. The CDR3 has 11 amino acids. The germline gives CDR1 LNHDA, CDR2 SQIVND (reference sequence). The CDR3 DNA reads TGTGCCACCCGACAGGGGGGCGAGCAGTACTTC. Amino acids: CATRQGGEQYF.

This clone has only one observation. V is TRBV28 and J is TRBJ2-7; perhaps TRBD2 as D (6 bases). This CDR3 is built from 17 residues. Germline CDR1 reads MDHEN; CDR2 reads SYDVKM. With 8 bases removed from V and 3 bases from J, the gap between germline ends came to 26 bases. The CDR3: CASETQMLGDSGYEQYF. The CDR3 nucleotides read TGTGCCAGCGAGACCCAAATGCTAGGGGACTCCGGCTACGAGCAGTACTTC.

This chain links TRBV27 with TRBJ1-2, with TRBD1 identical over 9 bases. Germline V lookup: CDR1 MNHEY, CDR2 SMNVEV (reference sequence). Losses at the gene ends were 2 bases for V and 5 bases for J; bases not matched to a gene: 9. The CDR3 contains 16 residues. This CDR3 reads CASSLVAGQGSYGYTF. For the CDR3, the DNA is TGTGCCAGCAGTTTAGTCGCGGGACAGGGCTCGTATGGCTACACCTTC.

This clone has just one count. This sequence joins TRBV19 and TRBJ1-5, with D unresolved. CDR1 is LNHDA and CDR2 is SQIVND in the germline V gene (reference sequence). The V end lost 1 base, the J end lost 11 bases, and 15 bases lay between the germline ends. The CDR3 length is 14 residues. CDR3 amino acids: CASSIGPGKRAQHF. The CDR3, as DNA: TGTGCCAGTAGTATAGGACCGGGGAAGAGGGCCCAGCATTTT. Drawing the rest from reference TRBV19 and TRBJ1-5, the complete variable domain is DGGITQSPKYLFRKEGQNVTLSCEQNLNHDAMYWYRQDPGQGLRLIYYSQIVNDFQKGDIAEGYSVSREKKESFPLTVTSAQKNPTAFYLCASSIGPGKRAQHFGDGTRLSIL.

The chain employs TRBV7-9 and TRBJ1-4; tentatively, D is TRBD1 (5 bases). This CDR3 region has 14 residues. In germline, CDR1 is SEHNR, CDR2 FQNEAQ (reference sequence). Trimming took 5 bases from V and 4 from J, leaving 11 bases between them. The CDR3: CASSMTEINEKLFF. The CDR3, as DNA: TGTGCCAGCAGCATGACAGAGATTAATGAAAAACTGTTTTTT. The full variable domain, with the rest looked up from reference TRBV7-9 and TRBJ1-4, is DTGVSQNPRHKITKRGQNVTFRCDPISEHNRLYWYRQTLGQGPEFLTYFQNEAQLEKSRLLSDRFSAERPKGSFSTLEIQRTEQGDSAMYLCASSMTEINEKLFFGSGTQLSVL.

This clone was seen a few times. The chain links TRBV19 to TRBJ2-7, with 8 positions matching TRBD2. CDR3 size: 17 residues. The V and J ends lost 7 bases and 6 bases, in that order; junction bases with no gene match: 20. The germline V gene has CDR1 LNHDA and CDR2 SQIVND (reference sequence). In DNA, the CDR3 is TGTGCCAGTACGAGAGTTACGGGGGCCGGGAGGGTATCCGAGCAGTACTTC. Residues: CASTRVTGAGRVSEQYF.

The rearrangement uses TRBV6-6 and TRBJ2-1; 7 nucleotides agree with TRBD2. J gave up 4 bases and V 2 bases, and 8 bases lay outside the gene matches. The CDR3 is 16 amino acids. Germline assignment: CDR1 MNHNY and CDR2 SVGAGI (reference sequence). CDR3 region: CASSYRGAGEYNEQFF. The CDR3 nucleotides read TGTGCCAGCAGTTACAGGGGTGCGGGGGAGTACAATGAGCAGTTCTTC.

The gene calls are TRBV18 and TRBJ1-2; 7 bases are a match to TRBD1. This CDR3 has 13 amino acids. CDR1 and CDR2 from the germline V gene are KGHSH and LQKENI. J lost 8 bases, V lost 6 bases, and 9 bases had no gene match. CDR3 nucleotide sequence: TGTGCCAGCTCTCGACAGGGAAATGAAGGCTACACCTTC. It translates to CASSRQGNEGYTF.

This chain uses TRBV14 with TRBJ1-4; perhaps TRBD1 as D (6 bases). The length of the CDR3 is 16 residues. CDR1 and CDR2 from the germline V gene are SGHDN and FVKESK. Trimming took off 2 bases at V and 5 bases at J, with 15 bases between the two ends. CDR3 protein: CASSQPRTGLNEKLFF. The DNA for the CDR3 is TGTGCCAGCAGCCAACCACGAACAGGGCTGAATGAAAAACTGTTTTTT.